This section outlines one T cell receptor beta chain sequence together with its context. The antigen is undetermined. The data were taken from a study of cytomegalovirus exposure and HLA in healthy donors. With V trimmed by 3 bases and J by 4 bases, 5 bases remained unmatched. Germline-derived CDR1 and CDR2 are MGHRA and YSYEKL. The CDR3 spans 14 residues. The data were produced by immunoSEQ multiplex PCR, yet TCRdb's version contains in-frame clones alone and is incomplete. The sample shows some 64,000 clones, 90% to 97% of them seen only once. Study-wide results and limits: For most TCR sequences rarity was the rule, although some public TCRs occurred in many donors. TCR clusters originating in the first cohort tended to co-occur in the 120 validation repertoires, according to a later analysis.

Material: PBMCs. The receptor's source is a woman aged 18-30 years in good health and CMV-seronegative. This rearrangement joins TRBV4-1 to TRBJ1-1; TRBD1 matches 7 bases. The CDR3 protein is CASSQRGLGTEAFF. The CDR3 bases are TGCGCCAGCAGCCAGAGGGGGCTCGGCACTGAAGCTTTCTTT.